Here is one T cell receptor beta chain with its context. Its antigen remains unidentified. TCRdb re-analysed the RT-PCR reads in MiXCR, keeping a single row per CDR3 protein. This sample has roughly 500,000 distinct CDR3 sequences; about 17% occur once, and the top ten carry over 2.5%. These data originate in a study of response to subunit inactivated influenza vaccine. The V and J ends lost 4 bases and 0 bases respectively, with 16 bases between them. The CDR3 runs to 17 residues. The germline CDR1 and CDR2 sequences are SGHAT and FQNNGV. Study-wide points: The authors suggested that few new T cells are recruited per seasonal influenza vaccination.

This rearrangement joins TRBV11-2 to TRBJ2-1; TRBD1 is a possible D gene (5 bases). The sequences come from CD4+ T cells sorted from PBMCs, collected around 25 months after vaccination. The TCR originated in a man between 50 and 70 years old who received an inactivated influenza vaccine. In nucleotides, the CDR3 is TGTGCCAGCAGCTCAAGGGGTTTGGCGAACTCCTACAATGAGCAGTTCTTC. Translation gives CASSSRGLANSYNEQFF. Full variable domain (outside the CDR3, taken from reference TRBV11-2 and TRBJ2-1): EAGVAQSPRYKIIEKRQSVAFWCNPISGHATLYWYQQILGQGPKLLIQFQNNGVVDDSQLPKDRFSAERLKGVDSTLKIQPAKLEDSAVYLCASSSRGLANSYNEQFFGPGTRLTVL.